This T cell receptor beta chain was identified in a study of vaccination and CD4 T cells after COVID-19 (dated by TCRdb to 2021 to 2024). The study in broad terms: SARS-CoV-2 positivity had been established in the convalescent patients by nasal swab PCR, and mild disease was recorded in eight to ten of these patients and severe disease in one. The convalescent cohort included six males and four females, with two Hispanic individuals, seven Caucasians, two Asians and one multiracial person. Each participant got two doses of either the Pfizer-BioNTech BNT162b2 vaccine (n=8) or the Moderna mRNA-1273 vaccine (n=2). Post-COVID blood samples from convalescent patients were collected a median of approximately 100 days after diagnosis, with a range of about 35 to 180 days. Post-vaccine blood samples were collected a median of about 66 days after the second vaccine dose, ranging from about 13 to 241 days. Overlapping spike peptide pools from SARS-CoV-2 and from the common cold coronaviruses HCoV-NL63, HCoV-OC43 and HCoV-229E were used as culture stimuli. In control cultures, a CEFX viral epitope pool was used as positive control, an HIV-1 Nef peptide pool was used as negative control, or no peptide was added. The spike-specific CD4+ TCR repertoire was compared before and after mRNA vaccination in over nine COVID-19 convalescent patients and a handful of infection-naive healthy vaccine recipients. Findings and caveats that apply to the study as a whole: In convalescent patients, nearly all vaccine-specific clones (304 of 307) were found to be mono-reactive for SARS-CoV-2 spike rather than cross-reactive with common cold coronaviruses. Only a relatively small number of convalescent patients were included in the study, and early timepoints following natural infection were not analyzed. Among the post-vaccine SARS-CoV-2-reactive clones in convalescent patients, a median about 86% showed up only after vaccination, which suggests vaccine-specific priming. The median number of SARS-CoV-2-reactive clonotypes rose from around 21 after infection to some 40 after vaccination, but the change was not significant.

As for this clonotype: Its antigen is currently not known. The record has no base qualities; no much larger clone is one base away.

V and J are trimmed by 1 base and 3 bases, and the gene matches miss 4 bases of the junction. The germline V gene provides CDR1 LGHNA and CDR2 YSLEER. The CDR3, cysteine through phenylalanine, is 16 amino acids long. The read is trimmed to its CDR3 DNA, 48 bases read in frame from base 1. Libraries were prepared through PCR. DNA from cultured CD4+ T cells underwent TCR sequencing with the Oncomine TCR Beta short-read assay at the Johns Hopkins FTIC core. Genomic DNA was extracted from the cultured CD4+ T cells with the QIAamp micro DNA kit. Oncomine TCR Beta libraries from cultured CD4+ T cells were pooled using unique dual indexes and sequenced on an Illumina iSeq 100. Concerning the study's data processing: Non-productive sequences were removed, and CDR3s not starting with C, not ending with F or W, or shorter than 7 amino acids were discarded. The MANAFEST web application identified antigen-specific clonotypes by comparing peptide-stimulated wells against reference wells and other culture wells. Positive clones required FDR below 0.05, an odds ratio above 5, and productive frequency above 0.1% in at least two of three replicate wells. A clonotype was classed as cross-reactive if the clonotype showed significant expansion both in SARS-CoV-2 spike wells and in at least one common cold coronavirus spike condition. Similarity between CDR3 sequences was evaluated in R version 3.6.1 using Levenshtein distances (stringdist) and unrooted phylogenetic trees (ape). TCRdb's own reprocessing of the public reads used fastp at Q25 and MiXCR and kept productive beta chains. Each entry merges the rows of one CDR3 protein and shows their most common DNA and genes. The V and J calls reflect TCRdb's pipeline rather than the authors' work. The sample table lists about 3,000 distinct CDR3 sequences, 30% to 35% of them with a count of one. Of the sample, 60% is held by the ten largest clones.

The label giving this sample's treatment or condition can be read as: approximately 9-day PBMC culture with coronavirus spike peptide pools or control peptides (ViraFEST assay). To expand antigen-specific T cells with peptide pools and then pick out the expanded clonotypes through TCR sequencing, the study relied on the ViraFEST assay. Positive SARS-CoV-2 PCR tests in the convalescent patients dated from March to December 2020, before Alpha, Beta and Delta variants emerged in the United States. PBMCs were cultured at roughly 1.9 million per well in IMDM supplemented with approximately 5% human AB serum and around 10 IU/ml IL-2, with approximately 9.5 ug/ml peptide pools added. On days 3 and 7, half of the culture medium was replaced with fresh IL-2-containing medium. After around 11 days of culture, CD4+ T cells were isolated by negative selection using the EasySep CD4+ T cell isolation kit. Ficoll-Paque Plus gradient centrifugation was used to isolate PBMCs from whole blood, and the isolated PBMCs were then either used fresh or cryopreserved at -140C. Triplicate wells were generally used for each culture condition.

The receptor chain draws on TRBV4-3 and TRBJ2-1, and 9 junction bases match TRBD1. Material: CD4+ T cells from blood, cultured in vitro, obtained after SARS-CoV-2 vaccination. The clonotype comes from a human donor who had recovered from COVID-19. DNA sequence: TGCGCCAGCAGCCAAGGACACAGGGGGCTCTACAATGAGCAGTTCTTC. This gives the protein CASSQGHRGLYNEQFF.